These 29 T cell receptor beta chains came from one sample sequenced in a study of T-cell reconstitution after alpha-beta-depleted transplantation in children. As it was prepared, the TCRbeta library received unique molecular identifiers. One entry per CDR3 protein, called by TCRdb with MiXCR from the PCR reads. The sample carries 140,000 to 150,000 distinct CDR3 sequences, around 8.8% recorded once. This material consisted of PBMCs, mostly from graft donor cells, taken 180 days after TCRalphabeta/CD19-depleted stem cell transplant. The source of these receptors is a female patient aged 2-10 years who had a stem cell transplant for congenital amegakaryocytic thrombocytopenia, so the T cells may come from the graft donor.

V gene TRBV18 combines with J gene TRBJ2-5; no clear D. CDR1 is KGHSH and CDR2 is LQKENI in the germline V gene. This CDR3 comprises 13 residues. Deletions cut 2 bases from V and 5 bases from J, with 9 bases between. The CDR3 region has the DNA TGTGCCAGCTCACCATTTGGTTGGGAGACCCAGTACTTC. As protein: CASSPFGWETQYF.

This clonotype appeared many times. The chain employs TRBV2 and TRBJ2-7; 7 bases map to TRBD2. V was clipped by 6 bases and J by 6 bases; unmatched bases: 8. Germline-derived CDR1 and CDR2 are SNHLY and FYNNEI. CDR3 length equals 13 residues. CDR3 sequence: CASRPGLVGEQYF. CDR3 nucleotide sequence: TGTGCCAGCAGACCCGGACTAGTCGGCGAGCAGTACTTC.

There are many counts of this clonotype. J is TRBJ2-2 and V is TRBV11-2, with 7 bases fitting TRBD1. The CDR3 is 13 residues long. After removal of 6 bases from V and 8 bases from J, the junction contained 6 bases not matched to a gene. Germline CDR1 and CDR2: SGHAT and FQNNGV. CDR3 sequence: CASSTGVEGELFF. The CDR3 region has the DNA TGTGCCAGCAGTACAGGGGTTGAAGGGGAGCTGTTTTTT. Combining the CDR3 with reference TRBV11-2 and TRBJ2-2 gives the whole variable domain EAGVAQSPRYKIIEKRQSVAFWCNPISGHATLYWYQQILGQGPKLLIQFQNNGVVDDSQLPKDRFSAERLKGVDSTLKIQPAKLEDSAVYLCASSTGVEGELFFGEGSRLTVL.

This clonotype appeared a few times. The V gene is TRBV6-5, the J gene TRBJ2-1; a weak D match, TRBD2 (5 bases). The CDR3 runs to 13 residues. V lost 8 bases and J lost 3, with 11 bases in between. Germline CDR1 and CDR2: MNHEY and SVGAGI. Here the CDR3 DNA reads TGTGCCAGCGGCCGCAGCGGCTACAATGAGCAGTTCTTC. Its protein product is CASGRSGYNEQFF.

This clonotype was seen repeatedly, ten times or more. The gene calls are TRBV7-2 and TRBJ1-6; D remains ambiguous. Trimming left V 1 base short and J 2 bases short, with 6 bases between. The germline V gene has CDR1 SGHTA and CDR2 FQGNSA. The CDR3 totals 15 residues. CDR3 amino acids: CASSLEGTYNSPLHF. CDR3 nucleotide sequence: TGTGCCAGCAGCTTAGAGGGCACCTATAATTCACCCCTCCACTTT.

On this clonotype itself: A much larger clone differs by one base, so this may be a read error. The CDR3 carries no conserved terminal phenylalanine or tryptophan, so it likely arises from a read error. This chain links TRBV6-2 or TRBV6-3 with TRBJ2-1; unclear D gene. This CDR3 spans 15 amino acids. Germline V CDR1 and CDR2: MNHEY, SVGEGT. V was cut by 7 bases and J by 3 bases, with 16 bases left in between. The CDR3 spells CASMGAKWGYNEQFL. The CDR3 DNA follows: TGTGCCAGCATGGGCGCAAAGTGGGGCTACAATGAGCAGTTCTTG.

The chain is built from TRBV12-3 or TRBV12-4 and TRBJ2-5; possibly TRBD1 or TRBD2 for D (5 bases each). Trimming removed 5 bases from V and 0 bases from J, with 10 bases in between. This CDR3 comprises 14 residues. This CDR3 is CASSTGPNQETQYF. In nucleotides, the CDR3 is TGTGCCAGCAGTACGGGACCGAACCAAGAGACCCAGTACTTC.

This clonotype occurred a few times. The CDR3 bases are TGTGCCAGCAGTTTATCTCCCCGACAGGGAATTTACGAGCAGTACTTC. Its protein is CASSLSPRQGIYEQYF. V usage is TRBV27 and J usage is TRBJ2-7, with 7 bases that match TRBD1. The germline V gene encodes CDR1 MNHEY and CDR2 SMNVEV (reference sequence). This CDR3 region has 16 residues. Losses at the gene ends were 0 bases for V and 4 bases for J; bases not matched to a gene: 9.

This clonotype was detected ten times or more. The chain employs TRBV7-9 and TRBJ1-1; 8 bases align to TRBD1. The germline V gene has CDR1 SEHNR and CDR2 FQNEAQ (reference sequence). V lost 1 base and J lost 7; bases outside the gene matches: 11. CDR3 length: 16 amino acids. The CDR3 loop is CASSLGAAQGAGEAFF. CDR3 DNA: TGTGCCAGCAGCTTAGGTGCGGCGCAGGGGGCAGGTGAAGCTTTCTTT.

The table lists this clonotype with many counts. This chain uses TRBV7-8 with TRBJ1-5, with a weak D call TRBD1 (6 bases). The germline gives CDR1 SGHVS, CDR2 FQNEAQ. With 5 bases removed from V and 6 bases from J, the gap between germline ends came to 11 bases. CDR3 length equals 13 residues. DNA for the CDR3: TGTGCCAGCAGCATGGGGGCCGTTCAGCCCCAGCATTTT. Translated, it gives CASSMGAVQPQHF. Variable domain in full (rest from reference TRBV7-8 and TRBJ1-5): GAGVSQSPRYKVAKRGQDVALRCDPISGHVSLFWYQQALGQGPEFLTYFQNEAQLDKSGLPSDRFFAERPEGSVSTLKIQRTQQEDSAVYLCASSMGAVQPQHFGDGTRLSIL.

The J gene is TRBJ2-7, the V gene TRBV7-8, with D unclear. Per germline, CDR1 SGHVS and CDR2 FQNEAQ. This CDR3 has 12 residues. The ends were cut back, 5 bases at V and 0 bases at J, with 5 bases in the middle. CDR3 in amino acids: CASSRPSYEQYF. CDR3 sequence (DNA): TGTGCCAGCAGCCGGCCCTCCTACGAGCAGTACTTC.

This clonotype was recorded at least ten times. The V call is TRBV4-3, the J call TRBJ2-2; D unclear. The CDR3 is 15 residues long. V lost 2 bases to trimming and J lost 0 bases, with 7 bases between them. CDR1 and CDR2 from the germline V gene are LGHNA and YSLEER. The CDR3 DNA reads as TGCGCCAGCAGCCAATGGACCGCGAACACCGGGGAGCTGTTTTTT. Translated, it gives CASSQWTANTGELFF.

Ten or more counts support this clonotype. DNA of the CDR3: TGCAGTGCCGCTAAGGCGGCGCGTGAGCAGTACTTC. Protein product: CSAAKAAREQYF. The chain is built from TRBV20-1 and TRBJ2-7; D is undetermined. V lost 6 bases and J lost 7, with 16 bases in between. The CDR3 length is 12 residues. CDR1 is DFQATT, CDR2 SNEGSKA, per germline (reference sequence).

The table lists this clonotype with many counts. The chain recombines TRBV12-3 or TRBV12-4 with TRBJ2-3, with 11 bases matching TRBD2. There are 15 residues in the CDR3. J gave up 8 bases and V 4 bases, and 8 bases lay outside the gene matches. DNA of the CDR3: TGTGCCAGCAGTTCCTCTAGCGGGAGGTTTGGTACGCAGTATTTT. It translates to CASSSSSGRFGTQYF.

V usage is TRBV29-1 and J usage is TRBJ1-1; 7 positions match TRBD1. CDR3 length equals 13 residues. The germline gives CDR1 SQVTM, CDR2 ANQGSEA. The V segment lost 6 bases and the J segment 3 bases; nucleotides outside the gene matches: 7. CDR3: CSVTDRADTEAFF. The DNA for the CDR3 is TGCAGCGTAACCGACAGGGCTGACACTGAAGCTTTCTTT.

This clonotype was picked up many times. The chain uses TRBV7-6 and TRBJ1-6; D unclear. Trimming took 1 base from V and 3 from J, leaving 7 bases between them. This CDR3 comprises 15 residues. Germline-derived CDR1 and CDR2 are SGHVS and FNYEAQ. CDR3 amino acids: CASSLGQNYNSPLHF. The CDR3, as DNA: TGTGCCAGCAGCTTAGGGCAGAACTATAATTCACCCCTCCACTTT.

There are many counts of this clonotype. The rearrangement joins TRBV5-1 to TRBJ2-2, with 12 bases fitting TRBD2. The CDR3 is made up of 16 amino acids. Per germline, CDR1 SGHRS and CDR2 YFSETQ. The ends lost 3 bases at V and 7 bases at J; junction bases unmatched: 7. Here the CDR3 reads CASSSTSGRFGGELFF. In DNA form, the CDR3 reads TGCGCCAGCAGCTCGACTAGCGGGAGATTCGGCGGGGAGCTGTTTTTT. Looking up the rest from reference TRBV5-1 and TRBJ2-2 gives the full variable domain: KAGVTQTPRYLIKTRGQQVTLSCSPISGHRSVSWYQQTPGQGLQFLFEYFSETQRNKGNFPGRFSGRQFSNSRSEMNVSTLELGDSALYLCASSSTSGRFGGELFFGEGSRLTVL.

This chain joins TRBV19 and TRBJ2-1, with D tentatively TRBD2 (5 bases). The V end lost 2 bases, the J end lost 8 bases, and 19 bases lay between the germline ends. This CDR3 comprises 16 residues. Germline V gene sequence: CDR1 LNHDA, CDR2 SQIVND (reference sequence). The CDR3 reads CASSIFSAGTRDEQFF. In nucleotides, the CDR3 is TGTGCCAGTAGTATATTCTCCGCGGGCACCCGGGATGAGCAGTTCTTC.

The table lists this clonotype with many counts. This chain uses TRBV20-1 with TRBJ1-1; no clear D gene. The CDR3 is made up of 17 amino acids. The germline CDR1 and CDR2 sequences are DFQATT and SNEGSKA (reference sequence). V lost 5 bases and J lost 0, with 22 bases in between. Written as DNA, the CDR3 is TGCAGTGCTCTTCCTTCTCGGAGAGGCACAGTGAACACTGAAGCTTTCTTT. Residues: CSALPSRRGTVNTEAFF.

This clonotype was observed a handful of times. The J gene is TRBJ1-2, the V gene TRBV29-1, with D perhaps TRBD1 (6 bases). The CDR3 is 11 residues long. Germline V gene data show CDR1 as SQVTM and CDR2 as ANQGSEA. Trimming shortened V by 7 bases and J by 2 bases, and 8 bases separated the two germline ends. CDR3 protein: CSGRGNYGYTF. The CDR3 nucleotides read TGCAGCGGGAGGGGGAACTATGGCTACACCTTC.

V and J are TRBV24-1 and TRBJ1-5; D unresolved. Trimming took off 4 bases at V and 6 bases at J, with 12 bases between the two ends. From germline, CDR1 is KGHDR and CDR2 SFDVKD. This CDR3 is built from 14 residues. CDR3 nucleotide sequence: TGTGCCACCAGTGACGGGAGAGGGTTTCAGCCCCAGCATTTT. Translated: CATSDGRGFQPQHF.

In this sample, this clonotype turned up many times. The J gene is TRBJ1-5, the V gene TRBV12-3 or TRBV12-4; D might be TRBD1 (6 bases). Trimming took off 7 bases at V and 7 bases at J, with 11 bases between the two ends. The CDR3 runs 12 residues. The CDR3 region has the DNA TGTGCCAGCACCATACAGGGCCAGCCCCAGCATTTT. It codes for CASTIQGQPQHF.

The chain joins TRBV10-3 to TRBJ2-5; no firm D call. The CDR3 runs to 11 residues. Per germline, CDR1 ENHRY and CDR2 SYGVKD. V was pared by 10 bases and J by 5 bases, with 11 bases between. The CDR3 sequence is CATRTRETQYF. DNA of the CDR3: TGTGCCACGCGAACGAGGGAGACCCAGTACTTC.

This clonotype was found many times. V usage is TRBV15 and J usage is TRBJ2-4; 8 bases fit TRBD2. The germline CDR1 and CDR2 sequences are LNHNV and YYDKDF (reference sequence). The CDR3 runs 20 residues. The V and J ends lost 1 base and 0 bases, in that order; junction bases with no gene match: 14. The DNA of the CDR3 is TGTGCCACCAGCAGAGCGATACCGGGCGAGAGCGGGGGAGCCAAAAACATTCAGTACTTC. It specifies CATSRAIPGESGGAKNIQYF.

The sample holds many counts of this clonotype. J is TRBJ1-4 and V is TRBV4-2, with 8 positions matching TRBD1. From germline, CDR1 is LGHNA and CDR2 YNFKEQ. Germline trimming cut 2 bases from V and 8 bases from J; bases unmatched to any gene: 7. The CDR3 is 15 residues long. CDR3 protein: CASSQLGQGDEKLFF. The CDR3 coding sequence is TGTGCCAGCAGCCAACTCGGACAGGGCGACGAAAAACTGTTTTTT.

This chain links TRBV19 with TRBJ2-1; 13 nucleotides match TRBD2. This CDR3 has 15 residues. J gave up 10 bases and V 4 bases, and 7 bases lay outside the gene matches. Germline assignment: CDR1 LNHDA and CDR2 SQIVND (reference sequence). Written as DNA, the CDR3 is TGTGCCAGTAGTAGGTCGGGACTAGCGGGAACCGAGCAGTTCTTC. It encodes CASSRSGLAGTEQFF.

Ten or more counts support this clonotype. V gene TRBV6-1 combines with J gene TRBJ2-7; 7 bases match TRBD2. The V and J ends lost 7 bases and 2 bases, in that order; junction bases with no gene match: 11. This CDR3 has 15 residues. Germline V gives CDR1 MNHNS, CDR2 SASEGT. CDR3 DNA: TGTGCCAGCACTCCACCCGGGGGGACTGCCTACGAGCAGTACTTC. Translation gives CASTPPGGTAYEQYF.

The chain joins TRBV29-1 to TRBJ1-1; 7 positions match TRBD1. The germline V gene has CDR1 SQVTM and CDR2 ANQGSEA. The CDR3 covers 13 residues. Unmatched junction bases numbered 6, after V lost 6 bases and J lost 2 bases. The CDR3 DNA is TGCAGCGTACATGGACAGGAAAACACTGAAGCTTTCTTT. As protein: CSVHGQENTEAFF.

This clonotype has at least ten counts. The rearrangement uses TRBV5-6 and TRBJ2-5; possible D gene TRBD2, 7 bases. With 0 bases removed from V and 4 bases from J, the gap between germline ends came to 19 bases. The CDR3 spans 17 residues. Germline CDR1 is SGHDT and CDR2 is YYEEEE. The CDR3: CASSLALDGGQRETQYF. The CDR3 region has the DNA TGTGCCAGCAGCTTGGCTCTTGACGGGGGGCAGCGAGAGACCCAGTACTTC. Combining the CDR3 with reference TRBV5-6 and TRBJ2-5 gives the whole variable domain DAGVTQSPTHLIKTRGQQVTLRCSPKSGHDTVSWYQQALGQGPQFIFQYYEEEERQRGNFPDRFSGHQFPNYSSELNVNALLLGDSALYLCASSLALDGGQRETQYFGPGTRLLVL.